This TCR beta chain was observed in a study of human T cells and chemical hapten exposure. This clonotype was seen ten or more times. The CDR3 has 16 residues. Trimming cost V 2 bases and J 0 bases, with 8 bases left between them. In germline, CDR1 is KGHSH, CDR2 LQKENI. Noted time point: patch test 1, 2 weeks after DPC sensitization. The treatment here: therapeutic diphenylcyclopropenone sensitization with weekly scalp DPC. TCRdb used MiXCR to reprocess the RACE reads, holding one entry per CDR3 protein. This table holds 150,000 to 200,000 distinct CDR3 sequences, about 14% found once. Source: whole blood, taken in connection with sensitization to the hapten diphenylcyclopropenone (DPC). The clonotype comes from a woman aged 25-40 years with alopecia areata. Some clones in this sample may be carry-over from other donors' samples. The rearrangement uses TRBV18 and TRBJ2-6, with D unresolved. This CDR3 is CASSPSDPSGANVLTF. CDR3 DNA: TGTGCCAGCTCACCATCGGACCCCTCTGGGGCCAACGTCCTGACTTTC.